These T cell receptor beta chains were read from a single sample in a study of blood T cell repertoires in COVID-19. Some clones are missing from TCRdb's copy, which holds only in-frame ones; the method was immunoSEQ multiplex PCR. This table holds about 480,000 clones, roughly nine tenths found once. The sequencing input was PBMCs or T cells enriched from blood (not recorded which). The receptors stem from a woman in her fifties or sixties who had recovered from COVID-19. Both conserved end residues are part of each CDR3. The D gene is left open where the match is weak. Rows give clone size only sometimes, using once, few, many, or a class for an expanded clone.

V gene	CDR3 length	D gene	clone size	J gene	CDR3 DNA	CDR3 protein
TRBV30	13	-	-	TRBJ1-5	TGTGCCTGGAACAGTAAGGGCAATCAGCCCCAGCATTTT	CAWNSKGNQPQHF
TRBV5-1	15	TRBD1	-	TRBJ1-1	TGCGCCAGCAGCTTGGGGGACAGGGCCAACACTGAAGCTTTCTTT	CASSLGDRANTEAFF
TRBV27	15	TRBD1	once	TRBJ1-4	TGTGCGACCAACGACAGGGGGGTAACTAATGAAAAACTGTTTTTT	CATNDRGVTNEKLFF
TRBV24-1	16	-	-	TRBJ2-3	TGTGCCACCAGTGATTTGTCAGGGCTTGGCACAGATACGCAGTATTTT	CATSDLSGLGTDTQYF
TRBV5-1	16	-	-	TRBJ1-1	TGCGCCAGCAGCTCGACAAGTGCTAGGGGAAACACTGAAGCTTTCTTT	CASSSTSARGNTEAFF
TRBV12-2	14	-	once	TRBJ2-1	TGTGCAAGGCGGGTGGCGGGGTCCTACAATGAGCAGTTCTTC	CARRVAGSYNEQFF
TRBV18	16	-	-	TRBJ2-5	TGTGCCAGCTCACCACCGGGACAACAAAGAGGAGAGACCCAGTACTTC	CASSPPGQQRGETQYF
TRBV3-1/TRBV3-2	14	-	-	TRBJ1-5	TGTGCCAGCAGCCAAGCGGGGTTAGGTCAGCCCCAGCATTTT	CASSQAGLGQPQHF
TRBV27	15	-	-	TRBJ2-2	TGTGCCAGCAGTTCCACAGGGCTCGGGACCGGGGAGCTGTTTTTT	CASSSTGLGTGELFF
TRBV5-1	16	-	-	TRBJ1-6	TGCGCCAGCAGCCATGGACAGCCCTCCTATAATTCACCCCTCCACTTT	CASSHGQPSYNSPLHF
TRBV18	15	TRBD1	few	TRBJ1-6	TGTGCCAGCTCACCCATAGGACAGGGGGCTCCACCCCTCCACTTT	CASSPIGQGAPPLHF
TRBV7-9	12	-	-	TRBJ1-2	TGTGCCAGCAGCTCGGGTGGTTATGGCTACACCTTC	CASSSGGYGYTF
TRBV10-2	15	-	-	TRBJ2-1	TGCGCCAGCAGTGAGCTGGGGGGGGCTTACAATGAGCAGTTCTTC	CASSELGGAYNEQFF
TRBV7-2	18	TRBD2	-	TRBJ2-2	TGTGCCAGCAGCTTAGTGACCGGGACTAGGGGCCGGGGCGGGGAGCTGTTTTTT	CASSLVTGTRGRGGELFF
TRBV5-1	16	TRBD1	-	TRBJ1-1	TGCGCCAGCAGCTGGGCTTTGGGACAGAAGAACACTGAAGCTTTCTTT	CASSWALGQKNTEAFF
TRBV2	15	TRBD1	-	TRBJ2-7	TGTGCCAGCAGCTTGGACAGGCAAATAACCTACGAGCAGTACTTC	CASSLDRQITYEQYF
TRBV5-1	15	TRBD2	-	TRBJ2-3	TGCGCCAGCAGCGTCACCGGGACTATCACAGATACGCAGTATTTT	CASSVTGTITDTQYF
TRBV24-1	13	TRBD1	-	TRBJ1-2	TGTGCCACCAGTTCAGGGGGCAGGTATGGCTACACCTTC	CATSSGGRYGYTF
TRBV24-1	17	TRBD1	-	TRBJ2-1	TGTGCCACCAGTGATTCAAGACAGGGAAGCTCCTACAATGAGCAGTTCTTC	CATSDSRQGSSYNEQFF
TRBV11-2	15	TRBD1	once	TRBJ1-6	TGTGCCAGCAGTCGCCTCCTAGGGGGCGCTTCACCCCTCCACTTT	CASSRLLGGASPLHF
TRBV18	16	-	-	TRBJ1-4	TGTGCCAGCTCACGAAGGATTGGATCGGGAGATGAAAAACTGTTTTTT	CASSRRIGSGDEKLFF
TRBV11-2	11	-	-	TRBJ2-7	TGTGCCAGCAGCTTAGTATACGAGCAGTACTTC	CASSLVYEQYF
TRBV3-1/TRBV3-2	12	-	-	TRBJ1-2	TGTGCCAGCAGCCCCGACTACTATGGCTACACCTTC	CASSPDYYGYTF
TRBV29-1	12	TRBD2	-	TRBJ2-1	TGCAGCGTTGATCCCGGGACTAGTGAGCAGTTCTTC	CSVDPGTSEQFF
TRBV7-2	14	-	-	TRBJ1-6	TGTGCCAGCAGCAACAGGGTCGGTCATTCACCCCTCCACTTT	CASSNRVGHSPLHF
TRBV18	14	TRBD1	-	TRBJ1-2	TGTGCCAGCTCACCCGGACAGGGAGGTCATGGCTACACCTTC	CASSPGQGGHGYTF
TRBV3-1/TRBV3-2	14	-	-	TRBJ1-5	TGTGCCAGCAGCTCCAGCTGGGCAAATCAGCCCCAGCATTTT	CASSSSWANQPQHF